This TCR beta chain was captured in a study of OX40 agonist ivuxolimab in advanced cancers. The data were produced by immunoSEQ multiplex PCR, yet TCRdb's version contains in-frame clones alone and is incomplete. The sample gives tens of thousands of clones, around 89% of which show up once; 0.4% to 0.55% is in the top ten. V trimming: 3 bases; J trimming: 3 bases; junction bases outside the gene matches: 3. This CDR3 region has 14 residues. CDR1 LNHDA and CDR2 SQIVND come from the germline V gene (reference sequence). The chain employs TRBV19 and TRBJ2-7; TRBD1 agrees at 9 bases. The source was CD4+ or CD8+ T cells sorted from blood, collected in a trial of the OX40 agonist ivuxolimab. This sequence was found in an adult with an advanced solid tumor such as melanoma, head and neck, liver or kidney cancer. CDR3 coding DNA: TGTGCCAGTAGTATGGGGACAGGGATCTACGAGCAGTACTTC. Translated, it gives CASSMGTGIYEQYF.